The source of this TCR beta chain is a study of CD8 T cells in ankylosing spondylitis. Study-wide findings and caveats: What seemed typical of ankylosing spondylitis blood was a TCR beta motif built from under 10 highly homologous variants. Clones linked to disease were reported to show significant enrichment in matched ankylosing spondylitis synovial fluid. Some of the motif variants had earlier been found in reactive arthritis patients' fluid and blood.

This clonotype was found many times. Its matching antigen is unknown. This CDR3 spans 13 amino acids. In germline, CDR1 is MGHRA, CDR2 YSYEKL. V lost 0 bases, J lost 7 bases, and 6 bases lay in between. Molecular-barcoded quantitative 5'-RACE produced these TCR beta libraries. MiXCR was run by TCRdb on the 5' RACE reads, yielding one entry per CDR3 protein. The sample has about 220,000 distinct CDR3 sequences, just under 7.5% seen once; the top ten hold 14%. This receptor was identified in a male donor with ankylosing spondylitis. What was sequenced was blood, either unsorted or a sorted T cell fraction (not recorded which). The genes are TRBV4-1 and TRBJ2-2; D uncertain. The CDR3 DNA sequence: TGCGCCAGCAGCCAAGAAATTTTCGGGGAGCTGTTTTTT. This gives the protein CASSQEIFGELFF.